The 3 T cell receptor beta chains below all came from one sample that was sequenced in a study of T cell responses to AZD1222 COVID-19 vaccine. Sequencing used immunoSEQ multiplex PCR; TCRdb keeps in-frame clones, though not all of them. The data show about 150,000 clones, around 88% seen once. The input for sequencing was peripheral blood, taken on day 0 of MenACWY control vaccination. The origin of the receptors is an adult in good health.

This clone was observed once. The chain recombines TRBV28 with TRBJ2-2; 16 nucleotides line up with TRBD2. CDR1 and CDR2 (germline): MDHEN, SYDVKM. Trimming took 4 bases from V and 6 from J; bases not matched to a gene: 5. This CDR3 is built from 17 residues. DNA for the CDR3: TGTGCCAGCAGTTCACCCGGGACTAGCGGGAGGGCCGGGGAGCTGTTTTTT. The encoded protein is CASSSPGTSGRAGELFF. Combining the CDR3 with reference TRBV28 and TRBJ2-2 gives the whole variable domain DVKVTQSSRYLVKRTGEKVFLECVQDMDHENMFWYRQDPGLGLRLIYFSYDVKMKEKGDIPEGYSVSREKKERFSLILESASTNQTSMYLCASSSPGTSGRAGELFFGEGSRLTVL.

The CDR3, as DNA: TGCGCCAGCAGCGCCGGGACGATGAGGGAGACCCAGTACTTC. Amino acid sequence: CASSAGTMRETQYF. The rearrangement uses TRBV5-1 and TRBJ2-5; D tentatively reads TRBD1 or TRBD2 (5 bases each). The V end was cut by 4 bases, the J end by 5 bases, with 15 bases between. CDR3 length: 14 residues. CDR1 and CDR2 (germline): SGHRS, YFSETQ.

V gene TRBV2 combines with J gene TRBJ2-3; a weak D match, TRBD2 (6 bases). There are 12 residues in the CDR3. The ends were cut back, 5 bases at V and 5 bases at J, with 8 bases in the middle. Per germline, CDR1 SNHLY and CDR2 FYNNEI. The CDR3 loop reads CASSLGGDTQYF. As DNA, the CDR3 is TGTGCCAGCAGTCTCGGGGGAGATACGCAGTATTTT.